A selection of T cell receptor beta chains follows, all from one sample in a study of blood T cell repertoires in COVID-19. Clones were sequenced by immunoSEQ multiplex PCR, and TCRdb holds only the in-frame ones, with some missing. In the table there are 150,000 to 200,000 clones, 65% to 80% of which are singletons. Sequenced sample: PBMCs or T cells enriched from blood (not recorded which). The receptors originated from a woman aged 45-65 years with acute COVID-19. CDR3s include the opening cysteine and the closing phenylalanine or tryptophan. The D gene is left open where the match is weak. Clone size is not always given. Where it is, it says once, few, many or a class for expanded clones.

d_gene	v_gene	j_gene	abundance	CDR3aa	CDR3nt
.	TRBV6-4	TRBJ1-3	.	CASSDPSPPRGGTVLSGNTIYF	TGTGCCAGCAGTGACCCCTCCCCTCCTCGCGGAGGGACGGTCCTGTCTGGAAACACCATATATTTT
.	TRBV7-8	TRBJ1-3	.	CASSLDSTTSGNTIYF	TGTGCCAGCAGCTTGGACAGTACTACTAGTGGAAACACCATATATTTT
.	TRBV14	TRBJ1-1	once	CASPSIIVDTEAFF	TGTGCCAGCCCGAGCATCATTGTGGACACTGAAGCTTTCTTT
.	TRBV30	TRBJ2-5	.	CACDRYQETQYF	TGTGCCTGTGACAGATACCAAGAGACCCAGTACTTC
TRBD2	TRBV3-1/TRBV3-2	TRBJ2-3	once	CASSQETSEGTDTQYF	TGTGCCAGCAGCCAAGAAACTAGCGAAGGCACAGATACGCAGTATTTT
TRBD2	TRBV3-1/TRBV3-2	TRBJ2-2	.	CASSQWRGANTGELFF	TGTGCCAGCAGCCAATGGCGGGGGGCGAACACCGGGGAGCTGTTTTTT
TRBD1	TRBV6-5	TRBJ1-2	.	CASTGGSRGYTF	TGTGCCAGCACAGGGGGGTCGCGGGGCTACACCTTC
.	TRBV19	TRBJ1-1	.	CASSVDSMNTEAFF	TGTGCCAGTAGTGTGGACAGCATGAACACTGAAGCTTTCTTT
TRBD1	TRBV5-1	TRBJ1-2	.	CASSRDRSTGGYTF	TGCGCCAGCAGTCGGGACAGGTCTACGGGGGGCTACACCTTC
.	TRBV6-5	TRBJ1-2	.	CASRNRDLYGYTF	TGTGCCAGCAGAAACAGGGACCTGTATGGCTACACCTTC
TRBD1	TRBV7-9	TRBJ2-4	once	CASSWLDRGENIQYF	TGTGCCAGCAGCTGGCTGGACAGGGGAGAGAACATTCAGTACTTC
.	TRBV19	TRBJ1-6	.	CASSIWVLGDSPLHF	TGTGCCAGTAGTATATGGGTTCTTGGAGATTCACCCCTCCACTTT
.	TRBV4-3	TRBJ1-6	.	CASSQVGGGSSYNSPLHF	TGCGCCAGCAGCCAAGTCGGGGGTGGCAGCTCCTATAATTCACCCCTCCACTTT
.	TRBV11-2	TRBJ1-1	.	CASSLAQNTEAFF	TGTGCCAGCAGCTTAGCCCAGAACACTGAAGCTTTCTTT
.	TRBV30	TRBJ2-3	.	CAWSVGGSTDTQYF	TGTGCCTGGAGTGTTGGGGGGAGCACAGATACGCAGTATTTT
TRBD1	TRBV10-2	TRBJ1-2	.	CASSESGGTYGYTF	TGCGCCAGCAGTGAATCAGGGGGAACCTATGGCTACACCTTC
TRBD1	TRBV18	TRBJ2-3	.	CASSPTTGADTQYF	TGTGCCAGCTCACCAACTACAGGGGCCGATACGCAGTATTTT
TRBD1	TRBV14	TRBJ2-6	.	CASSRDRVYGGANVLTF	TGTGCCAGCAGCCGGGACAGGGTGTACGGTGGGGCCAACGTCCTGACTTTC
TRBD2	TRBV27	TRBJ2-5	.	CASSLTSDSGETQYF	TGTGCCAGCAGTTTGACTAGCGACTCGGGGGAGACCCAGTACTTC
.	TRBV27	TRBJ1-5	.	CASSLLAATNQPQHF	TGTGCCAGCAGCCTACTGGCGGCTACCAATCAGCCCCAGCATTTT
.	TRBV7-9	TRBJ2-1	.	CASSLSVAWQSNEQFF	TGTGCCAGCAGCTTAAGCGTTGCTTGGCAGTCGAATGAGCAGTTCTTC
TRBD1	TRBV30	TRBJ1-1	.	CAWSFGQGAAEAFF	TGTGCCTGGAGTTTCGGACAGGGGGCCGCTGAAGCTTTCTTT
.	TRBV10-3	TRBJ1-1	.	CATGHYGYTEAFF	TGTGCCACCGGACACTACGGATACACTGAAGCTTTCTTT
.	TRBV28	TRBJ2-1	.	CASSGRGEFF	TGTGCCAGCAGCGGCAGGGGGGAGTTCTTC
.	TRBV24-1	TRBJ1-4	few	CATSDSTGNEKLFF	TGTGCCACCAGTGATTCCACAGGGAACGAAAAACTGTTTTTT
.	TRBV7-6	TRBJ2-5	.	CASSSGAETQYF	TGTGCCAGCAGTTCAGGGGCGGAGACCCAGTACTTC
TRBD1	TRBV18	TRBJ1-1	.	CASSPFGTGVPNTEAFF	TGTGCCAGCTCACCCTTCGGGACAGGGGTGCCGAACACTGAAGCTTTCTTT
.	TRBV3-1/TRBV3-2	TRBJ1-2	once	CASSPIQGNLDYGYTF	TGTGCCAGCAGCCCTATCCAGGGGAATTTGGACTATGGCTACACCTTC
.	TRBV7-8	TRBJ2-1	.	CASSLAGGVSNEQFF	TGTGCCAGCAGCTTAGCAGGGGGGGTGAGCAATGAGCAGTTCTTC
.	TRBV28	TRBJ1-2	.	CASSASGAGYTF	TGTGCCAGCAGTGCTTCAGGTGCAGGCTACACCTTC
.	TRBV4-2	TRBJ1-3	.	CASVTTGSAGNTIYF	TGTGCCAGCGTAACTACAGGTTCAGCTGGAAACACCATATATTTT
.	TRBV4-2	TRBJ2-2	.	CASSPSEGETGELFF	TGTGCCAGCAGCCCAAGCGAAGGAGAGACCGGGGAGCTGTTTTTT
.	TRBV10-2	TRBJ1-5	few	CASSENSNQPQHF	TGCGCCAGCAGTGAGAACAGTAATCAGCCCCAGCATTTT
TRBD1	TRBV19	TRBJ1-1	.	CASLDRRYTEAFF	TGTGCCAGTTTGGACAGGAGATACACTGAAGCTTTCTTT
TRBD1	TRBV7-2	TRBJ1-2	.	CASSARQGGLYGYTF	TGTGCCAGCAGCGCCAGACAGGGGGGGTTATATGGCTACACCTTC
TRBD2	TRBV2	TRBJ2-4	.	CASSETSGGLSGF	TGTGCCAGCAGTGAAACTAGCGGGGGTCTTTCGGGCTTC
.	TRBV3-1/TRBV3-2	TRBJ1-2	few	CASSPAGERGHYGYTF	TGTGCCAGCAGCCCAGCAGGGGAGCGGGGCCACTATGGCTACACCTTC
.	TRBV14	TRBJ2-1	.	CASSQLAQMPGGAQFF	TGTGCCAGCAGCCAACTCGCCCAGATGCCTGGGGGCGCGCAGTTCTTC
TRBD2	TRBV7-2	TRBJ2-3	.	CASSEFSGDTQYF	TGTGCCAGCAGCGAATTTAGCGGGGATACGCAGTATTTT
.	TRBV6-1	TRBJ1-5	.	CASSGEGGPNQPQHF	TGTGCCAGCAGTGGGGAGGGAGGGCCCAATCAGCCCCAGCATTTT
.	TRBV10-2	TRBJ1-1	.	CASRRIQGIAEAFF	TGCGCCAGCAGGAGGATACAGGGTATCGCTGAAGCTTTCTTT
TRBD1	TRBV30	TRBJ1-6	.	CARGGQGFSPLHF	TGTGCCCGAGGGGGCCAGGGTTTTTCACCCCTCCACTTT
TRBD1	TRBV6-1	TRBJ2-1	many	CASSPRDRGSNEQFF	TGTGCCAGCAGTCCCCGAGACAGGGGGAGTAATGAGCAGTTCTTC
.	TRBV5-4	TRBJ1-1	.	CASSWTLNTEAFF	TGTGCCAGCAGCTGGACACTGAACACTGAAGCTTTCTTT
TRBD2	TRBV7-9	TRBJ2-5	few	CASSHPGGKATQYF	TGTGCCAGCAGCCACCCGGGGGGTAAAGCGACCCAGTACTTC
.	TRBV19	TRBJ1-2	.	CASSIDPEGRNYGYTF	TGTGCCAGTAGTATAGATCCGGAGGGGCGTAACTATGGCTACACCTTC
.	TRBV6-4	TRBJ1-1	.	CASSPFGGSTEAFF	TGTGCCAGCAGTCCCTTTGGGGGGAGCACTGAAGCTTTCTTT
TRBD1	TRBV7-6	TRBJ1-2	.	CASSLGTETYGYTF	TGTGCCAGCAGCTTGGGGACAGAGACCTATGGCTACACCTTC
.	TRBV4-1	TRBJ1-2	.	CASSLSEGASYGYTF	TGCGCCAGCAGCCTCAGTGAGGGAGCGTCCTATGGCTACACCTTC
.	TRBV27	TRBJ1-1	.	CASSLSRGSTEAFF	TGTGCCAGCAGTTTATCGAGAGGGTCTACTGAAGCTTTCTTT
TRBD1	TRBV10-3	TRBJ2-3	once	CAISGGQGGTADTQYF	TGTGCCATCAGTGGGGGACAGGGGGGTACGGCAGATACGCAGTATTTT
TRBD2	TRBV5-1	TRBJ2-3	once	CASSLRLAGITDTQYF	TGCGCCAGCAGCCTAAGACTAGCGGGGATCACAGATACGCAGTATTTT
.	TRBV7-3	TRBJ2-2	.	CASSSGYTGELFF	TGTGCCAGCAGCTCCGGGTACACCGGGGAGCTGTTTTTT
.	TRBV2	TRBJ1-1	.	CASSLQAYTEAFF	TGTGCCAGCAGCCTGCAGGCGTACACTGAAGCTTTCTTT
.	TRBV7-2	TRBJ1-4	.	CASSPQGNEKLFF	TGTGCCAGCAGCCCCCAGGGGAATGAAAAACTGTTTTTT
TRBD2	TRBV19	TRBJ2-2	.	CASALFGLAENTGELFF	TGTGCCAGTGCGCTTTTCGGACTAGCGGAAAACACCGGGGAGCTGTTTTTT
.	TRBV6-5	TRBJ1-1	once	CASSSGQLNTEAFF	TGTGCCAGCAGTTCCGGACAGTTGAACACTGAAGCTTTCTTT
.	TRBV30	TRBJ1-1	.	CAWSDFQAFF	TGTGCCTGGAGTGACTTTCAAGCTTTCTTT